One T cell receptor (beta chain) is described in this entry. Its target is not known. TCRdb re-derived calls from the 5' RACE reads in MiXCR, one entry per CDR3 protein. This repertoire shows around 390,000 distinct CDR3 sequences, under 25% found once; its top ten account for about 15%. The sample comes from a study of CD8 T cells in ankylosing spondylitis. General study results and limits: Ankylosing spondylitis blood appeared to be characterized by a TCR beta motif of roughly eight highly homologous variants. Matched ankylosing spondylitis synovial fluid reportedly showed significant enrichment of disease-linked clones.

There are 13 residues in the CDR3. J was trimmed by 4 bases and V by 6 bases; bases with no gene match: 8. The germline gives CDR1 DFQATT, CDR2 SNEGSKA (reference sequence). This receptor was identified in a male donor with ankylosing spondylitis. The V gene is TRBV20-1, the J gene TRBJ1-1; 7 bases are a match to TRBD1. Sequences were obtained from blood, either unsorted or a sorted T cell fraction (not recorded which). Here the CDR3 reads CSALRGQATEAFF. Here the CDR3 DNA reads TGCAGTGCACTAAGGGGGCAGGCCACTGAAGCTTTCTTT.